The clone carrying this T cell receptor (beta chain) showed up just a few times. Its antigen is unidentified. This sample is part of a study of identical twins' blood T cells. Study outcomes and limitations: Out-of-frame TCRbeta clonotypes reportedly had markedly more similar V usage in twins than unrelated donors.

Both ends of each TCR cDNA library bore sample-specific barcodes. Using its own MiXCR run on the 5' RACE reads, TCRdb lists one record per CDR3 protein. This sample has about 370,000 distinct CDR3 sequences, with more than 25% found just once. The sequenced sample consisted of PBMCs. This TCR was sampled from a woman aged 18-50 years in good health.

In DNA form, the CDR3 reads TGCAGTGCCAGTCCGGGACAGCTCAATCAGCCCCAGCATTTT. Its translation: CSASPGQLNQPQHF. The chain couples TRBV20-1 to TRBJ1-5, with 7 bases fitting TRBD1. Germline V CDR1 and CDR2: DFQATT, SNEGSKA (reference sequence). The CDR3 is made up of 14 amino acids. The V gene end was trimmed by 6 bases and the J gene end by 3 bases; junction bases not matched to a gene: 8.